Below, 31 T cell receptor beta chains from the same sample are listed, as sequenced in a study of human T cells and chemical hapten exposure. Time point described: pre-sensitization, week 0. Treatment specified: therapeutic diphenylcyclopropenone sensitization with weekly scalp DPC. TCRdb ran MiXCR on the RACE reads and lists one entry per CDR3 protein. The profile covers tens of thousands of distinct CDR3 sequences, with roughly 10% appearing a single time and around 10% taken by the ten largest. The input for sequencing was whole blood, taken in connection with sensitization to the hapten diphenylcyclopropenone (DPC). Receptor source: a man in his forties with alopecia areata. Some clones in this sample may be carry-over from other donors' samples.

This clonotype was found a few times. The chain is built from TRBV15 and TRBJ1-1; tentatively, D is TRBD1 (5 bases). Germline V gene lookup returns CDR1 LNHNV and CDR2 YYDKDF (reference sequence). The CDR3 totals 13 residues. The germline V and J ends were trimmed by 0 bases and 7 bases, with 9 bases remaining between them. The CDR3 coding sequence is TGTGCCACCAGCAGAGATATTCAGGGTGAAGCTTTCTTT. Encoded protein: CATSRDIQGEAFF.

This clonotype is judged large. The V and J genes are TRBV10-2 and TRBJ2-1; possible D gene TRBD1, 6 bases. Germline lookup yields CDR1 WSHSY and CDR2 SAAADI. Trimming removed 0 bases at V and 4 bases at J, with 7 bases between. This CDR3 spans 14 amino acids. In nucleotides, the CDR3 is TGCGCCAGCAGTGAGTCAGGGGGTTACAATGAGCAGTTCTTC. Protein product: CASSESGGYNEQFF.

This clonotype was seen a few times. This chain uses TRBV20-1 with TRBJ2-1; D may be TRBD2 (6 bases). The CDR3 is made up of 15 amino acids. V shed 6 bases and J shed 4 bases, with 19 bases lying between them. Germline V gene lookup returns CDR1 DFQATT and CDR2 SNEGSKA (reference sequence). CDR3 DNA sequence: TGCAGTGCCCCCGATGGCGGGAAGCTATACAATGAGCAGTTCTTC. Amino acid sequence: CSAPDGGKLYNEQFF.

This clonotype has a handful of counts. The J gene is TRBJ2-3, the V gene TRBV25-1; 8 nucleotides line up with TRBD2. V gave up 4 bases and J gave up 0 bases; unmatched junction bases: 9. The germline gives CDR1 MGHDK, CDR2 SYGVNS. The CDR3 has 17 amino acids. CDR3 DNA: TGTGCCAGCAGTGCTCCCTATCGCGGGGGGAGCACAGATACGCAGTATTTT. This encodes CASSAPYRGGSTDTQYF. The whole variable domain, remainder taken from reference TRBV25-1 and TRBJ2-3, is EADIYQTPRYLVIGTGKKITLECSQTMGHDKMYWYQQDPGMELHLIHYSYGVNSTEKGDLSSESTVSRIRTEHFPLTLESARPSHTSQYLCASSAPYRGGSTDTQYFGPGTRLTVL.

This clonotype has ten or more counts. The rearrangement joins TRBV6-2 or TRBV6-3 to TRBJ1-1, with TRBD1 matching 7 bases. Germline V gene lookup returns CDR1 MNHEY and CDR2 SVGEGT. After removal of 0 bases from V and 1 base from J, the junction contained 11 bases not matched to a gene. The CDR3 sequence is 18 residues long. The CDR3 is CASSYSPRRGIGNTEAFF. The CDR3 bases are TGTGCCAGCAGTTACTCCCCGCGCAGGGGGATAGGGAACACTGAAGCTTTCTTT.

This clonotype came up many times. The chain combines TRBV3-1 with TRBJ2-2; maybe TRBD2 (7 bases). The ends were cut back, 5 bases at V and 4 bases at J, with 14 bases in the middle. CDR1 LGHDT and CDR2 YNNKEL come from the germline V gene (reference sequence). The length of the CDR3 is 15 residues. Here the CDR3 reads CASSSRGGGTGELFF. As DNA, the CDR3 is TGTGCCAGCAGCTCCCGAGGGGGGGGCACCGGGGAGCTGTTTTTT.

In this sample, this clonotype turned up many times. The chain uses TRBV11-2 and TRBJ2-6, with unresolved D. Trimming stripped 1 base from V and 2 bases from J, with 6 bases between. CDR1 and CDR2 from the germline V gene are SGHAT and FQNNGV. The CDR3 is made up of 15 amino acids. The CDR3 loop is CASSLAHPGANVLTF. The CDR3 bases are TGTGCCAGCAGCTTAGCACACCCTGGGGCCAACGTCCTGACTTTC.

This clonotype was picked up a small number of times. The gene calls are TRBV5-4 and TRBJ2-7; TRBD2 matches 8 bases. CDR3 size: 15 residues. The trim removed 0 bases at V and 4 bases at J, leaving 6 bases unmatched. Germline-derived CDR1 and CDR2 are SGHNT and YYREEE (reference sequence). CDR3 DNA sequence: TGTGCCAGCAGCTTGGATCCGGGAGGGGGGTACGAGCAGTACTTC. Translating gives CASSLDPGGGYEQYF.

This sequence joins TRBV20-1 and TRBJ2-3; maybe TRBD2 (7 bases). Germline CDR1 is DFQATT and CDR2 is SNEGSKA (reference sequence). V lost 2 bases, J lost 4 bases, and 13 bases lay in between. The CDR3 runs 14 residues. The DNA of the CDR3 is TGCAGTGCTAGACCAACAGGGAGGGCAGATACGCAGTATTTT. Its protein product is CSARPTGRADTQYF.

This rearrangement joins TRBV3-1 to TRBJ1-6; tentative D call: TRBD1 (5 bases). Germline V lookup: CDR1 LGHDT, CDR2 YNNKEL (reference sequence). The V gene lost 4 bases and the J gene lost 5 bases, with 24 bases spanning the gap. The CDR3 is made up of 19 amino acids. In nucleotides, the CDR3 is TGTGCCAGCAGCCTAGCAATCCGGACGGGACGGCCTAATAATTCACCCCTCCACTTT. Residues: CASSLAIRTGRPNNSPLHF.

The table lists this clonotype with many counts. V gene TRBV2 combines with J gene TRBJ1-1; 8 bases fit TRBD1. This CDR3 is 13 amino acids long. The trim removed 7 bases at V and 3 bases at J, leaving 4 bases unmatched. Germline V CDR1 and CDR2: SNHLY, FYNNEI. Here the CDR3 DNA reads TGTGCCAGCAAAGGGACAGGTTACACTGAAGCTTTCTTT. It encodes CASKGTGYTEAFF. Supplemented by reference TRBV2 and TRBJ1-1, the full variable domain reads EPEVTQTPSHQVTQMGQEVILRCVPISNHLYFYWYRQILGQKVEFLVSFYNNEISEKSEIFDDQFSVERPDGSNFTLKIRSTKLEDSAMYFCASKGTGYTEAFFGQGTRLTVV.

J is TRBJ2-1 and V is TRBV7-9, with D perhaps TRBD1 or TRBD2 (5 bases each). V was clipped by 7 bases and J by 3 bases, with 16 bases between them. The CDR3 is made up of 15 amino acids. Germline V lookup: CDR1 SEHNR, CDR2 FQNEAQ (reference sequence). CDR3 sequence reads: CASKKTGTNYNEQFF. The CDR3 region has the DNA TGTGCCAGCAAAAAGACCGGGACCAACTACAATGAGCAGTTCTTC.

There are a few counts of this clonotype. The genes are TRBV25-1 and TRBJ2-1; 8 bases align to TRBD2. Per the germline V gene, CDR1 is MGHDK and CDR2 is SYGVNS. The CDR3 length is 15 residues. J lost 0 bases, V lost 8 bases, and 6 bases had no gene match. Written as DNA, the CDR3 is TGTGCCAGCGGACTAGCCTTGAGCTCCTACAATGAGCAGTTCTTC. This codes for CASGLALSSYNEQFF.

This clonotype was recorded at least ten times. CDR3 sequence reads: CASSYRTRGTSYNEQFF. CDR3 DNA: TGTGCCAGCAGTTACCGGACGCGCGGGACGTCCTACAATGAGCAGTTCTTC. The chain has TRBV6-2 or TRBV6-3 and TRBJ2-1; D possibly corresponds to TRBD2 (6 bases). V dropped 2 bases and J dropped 1 base, with 15 bases sitting between them. Germline V gene data show CDR1 as MNHEY and CDR2 as SVGEGT. The CDR3 is made up of 17 amino acids.

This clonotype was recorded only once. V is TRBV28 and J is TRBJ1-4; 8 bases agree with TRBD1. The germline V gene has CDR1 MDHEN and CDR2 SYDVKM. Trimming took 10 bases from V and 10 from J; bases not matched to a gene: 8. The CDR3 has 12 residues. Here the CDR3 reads CATRDRLGKLFF. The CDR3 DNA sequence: TGTGCCACCCGGGACAGGCTGGGAAAACTGTTTTTT. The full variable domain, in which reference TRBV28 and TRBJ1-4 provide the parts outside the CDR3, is DVKVTQSSRYLVKRTGEKVFLECVQDMDHENMFWYRQDPGLGLRLIYFSYDVKMKEKGDIPEGYSVSREKKERFSLILESASTNQTSMYLCATRDRLGKLFFGSGTQLSVL.

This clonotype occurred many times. The CDR3 DNA reads as TGCAGTGCTCGGATTACCGGGACAGCCAAAGAGACCCAGTACTTC. It encodes CSARITGTAKETQYF. The chain has TRBV20-1 and TRBJ2-5; 7 bases map to TRBD1. The CDR3 extends over 15 amino acids. The germline CDR1 and CDR2 sequences are DFQATT and SNEGSKA (reference sequence). J gave up 3 bases and V 5 bases, and 12 bases lay outside the gene matches.

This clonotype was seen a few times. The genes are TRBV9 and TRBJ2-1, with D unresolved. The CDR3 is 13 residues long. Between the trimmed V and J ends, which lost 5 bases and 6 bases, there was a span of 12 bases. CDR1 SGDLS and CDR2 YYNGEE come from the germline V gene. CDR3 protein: CASSAPASNEQFF. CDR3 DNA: TGTGCCAGCAGTGCCCCCGCTAGCAATGAGCAGTTCTTC.

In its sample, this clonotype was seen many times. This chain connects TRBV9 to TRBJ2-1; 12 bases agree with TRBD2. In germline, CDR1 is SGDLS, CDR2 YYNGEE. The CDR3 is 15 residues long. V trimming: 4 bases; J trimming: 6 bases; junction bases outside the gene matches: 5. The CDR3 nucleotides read TGTGCCAGCAGCCACCGGACTAGCGGGACCAATGAGCAGTTCTTC. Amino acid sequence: CASSHRTSGTNEQFF.

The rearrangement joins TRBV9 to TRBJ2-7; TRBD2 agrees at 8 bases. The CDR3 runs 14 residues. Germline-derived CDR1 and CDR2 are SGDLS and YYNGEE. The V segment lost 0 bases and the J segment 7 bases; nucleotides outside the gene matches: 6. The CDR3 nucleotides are TGTGCCAGCAGCGTAGCGGGAGGGCCCCGGGAGCAGTACTTC. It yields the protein CASSVAGGPREQYF.

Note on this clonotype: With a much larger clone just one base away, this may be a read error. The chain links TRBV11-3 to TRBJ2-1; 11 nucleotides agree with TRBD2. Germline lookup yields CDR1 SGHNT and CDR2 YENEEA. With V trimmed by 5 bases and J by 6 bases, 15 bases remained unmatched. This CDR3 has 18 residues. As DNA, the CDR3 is TGTGCCAGCAGCCCCAATCGGGGACTAGCGGTAGTGGGCAATGAGCAGTTCTTC. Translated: CASSPNRGLAVVGNEQFF.

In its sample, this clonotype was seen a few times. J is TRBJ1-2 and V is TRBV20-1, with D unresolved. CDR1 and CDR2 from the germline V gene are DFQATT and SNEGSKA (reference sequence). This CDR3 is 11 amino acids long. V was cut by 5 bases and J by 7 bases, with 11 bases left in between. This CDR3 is CSAPWMGGYTF. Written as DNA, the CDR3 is TGCAGTGCTCCTTGGATGGGTGGCTACACCTTC.

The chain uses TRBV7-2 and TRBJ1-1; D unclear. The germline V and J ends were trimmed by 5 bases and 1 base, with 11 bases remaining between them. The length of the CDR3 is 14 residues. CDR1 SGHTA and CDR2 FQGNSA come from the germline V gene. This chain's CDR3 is CASSPRTRNTEAFF. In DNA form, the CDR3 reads TGTGCCAGCAGCCCCAGGACGCGGAACACTGAAGCTTTCTTT.

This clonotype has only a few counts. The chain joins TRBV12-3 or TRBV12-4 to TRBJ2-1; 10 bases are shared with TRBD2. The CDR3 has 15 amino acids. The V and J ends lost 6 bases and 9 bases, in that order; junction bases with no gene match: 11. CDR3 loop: CASRLQGAGGSEQFF. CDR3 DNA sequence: TGTGCCAGCAGGCTTCAAGGAGCGGGAGGGAGTGAGCAGTTCTTC.

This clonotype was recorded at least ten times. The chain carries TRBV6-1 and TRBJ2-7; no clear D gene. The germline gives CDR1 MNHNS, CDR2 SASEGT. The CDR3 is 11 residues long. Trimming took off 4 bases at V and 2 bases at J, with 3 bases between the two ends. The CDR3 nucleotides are TGTGCCAGCAGTGCCGCCTACGAGCAGTACTTC. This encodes CASSAAYEQYF.

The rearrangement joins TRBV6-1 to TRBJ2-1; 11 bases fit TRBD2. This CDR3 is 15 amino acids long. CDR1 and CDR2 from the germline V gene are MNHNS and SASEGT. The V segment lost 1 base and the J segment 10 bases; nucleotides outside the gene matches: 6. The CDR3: CASSEVAGGQEEQFF. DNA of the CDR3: TGTGCCAGCAGTGAAGTAGCGGGAGGGCAAGAGGAGCAGTTCTTC.

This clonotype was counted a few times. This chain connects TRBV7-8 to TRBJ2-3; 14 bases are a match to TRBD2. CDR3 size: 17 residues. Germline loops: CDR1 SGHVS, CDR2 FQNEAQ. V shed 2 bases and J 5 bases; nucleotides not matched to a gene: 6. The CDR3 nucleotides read TGTGCCAGCAGCTTACGACTAGCGGGAGGGCCGATAGATACGCAGTATTTT. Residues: CASSLRLAGGPIDTQYF.

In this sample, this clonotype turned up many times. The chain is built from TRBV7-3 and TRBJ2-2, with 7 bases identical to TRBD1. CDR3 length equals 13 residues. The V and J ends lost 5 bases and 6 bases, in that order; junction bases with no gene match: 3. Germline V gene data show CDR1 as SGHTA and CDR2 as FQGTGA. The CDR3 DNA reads TGTGCCAGCAGCAACAGGGGCCCCGGGGAGCTGTTTTTT. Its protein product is CASSNRGPGELFF.

The CDR3 region has the DNA TGTGCCAGCAGAGATCCCAGCACCTACTATGGCTACACCTTC. It yields the protein CASRDPSTYYGYTF. The chain recombines TRBV28 with TRBJ1-2, with unresolved D. In germline, CDR1 is MDHEN, CDR2 SYDVKM. Trimming pared 6 bases from V and 3 bases from J, leaving 14 bases between. The CDR3 has 14 residues.

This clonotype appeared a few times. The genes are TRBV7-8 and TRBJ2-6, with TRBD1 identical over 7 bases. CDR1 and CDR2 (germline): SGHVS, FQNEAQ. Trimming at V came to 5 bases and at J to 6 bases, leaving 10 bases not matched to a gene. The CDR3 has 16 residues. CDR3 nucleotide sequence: TGTGCCAGCAGCCAACCGACAGGGATTGAGGCCAACGTCCTGACTTTC. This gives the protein CASSQPTGIEANVLTF.

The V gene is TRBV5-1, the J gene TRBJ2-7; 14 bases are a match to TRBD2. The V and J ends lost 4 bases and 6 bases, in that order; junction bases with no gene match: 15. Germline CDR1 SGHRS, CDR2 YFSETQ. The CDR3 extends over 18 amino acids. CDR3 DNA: TGCGCCAGCAGCCCCAGGTCGGGACTAGCGGGAGCGGGTGCCGAGCAGTACTTC. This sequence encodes CASSPRSGLAGAGAEQYF.

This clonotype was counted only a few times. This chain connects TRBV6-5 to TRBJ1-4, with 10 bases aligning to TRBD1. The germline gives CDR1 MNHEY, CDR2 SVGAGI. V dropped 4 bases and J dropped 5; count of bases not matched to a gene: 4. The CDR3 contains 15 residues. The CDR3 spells CASSSDRGGNEKLFF. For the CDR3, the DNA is TGTGCCAGCAGTTCGGACAGGGGGGGGAATGAAAAACTGTTTTTT.